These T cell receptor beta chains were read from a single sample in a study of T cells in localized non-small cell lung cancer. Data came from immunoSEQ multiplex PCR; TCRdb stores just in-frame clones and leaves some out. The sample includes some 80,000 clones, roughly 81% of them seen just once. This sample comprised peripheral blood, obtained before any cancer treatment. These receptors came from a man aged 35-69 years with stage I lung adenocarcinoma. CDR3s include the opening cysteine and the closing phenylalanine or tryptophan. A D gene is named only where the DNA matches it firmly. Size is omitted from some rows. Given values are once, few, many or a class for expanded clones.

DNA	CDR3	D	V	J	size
TGTGCCAGCAGCCCCGCCATCCGACCTGGGGCCAACGTCCTGACTTTC	CASSPAIRPGANVLTF	NA	TRBV2	TRBJ2-6	NA
TGTGCCATCAGTGGGACAATCGACCGGGAGCTGTTTTTT	CAISGTIDRELFF	NA	TRBV10-3	TRBJ2-2	NA
TGTGCCAGCAGTGATGAGGCAAGGGGCAATCAGCCCCAGCATTTT	CASSDEARGNQPQHF	NA	TRBV6-1	TRBJ1-5	NA
TGTGCCAGCAGCTTCGGCGGGGCTGGGAGGTCTGGGGCCAACGTCCTGACTTTC	CASSFGGAGRSGANVLTF	NA	TRBV7-3	TRBJ2-6	few
TGCGCCAGCAGTCAATCGGACAGGGGGGCTTCCTACGAGCAGTACTTC	CASSQSDRGASYEQYF	TRBD1	TRBV23-1	TRBJ2-7	few
TGTGCCAGCAGGGTTTGGGGACAGGGAAGCTCAGATACGCAGTATTTT	CASRVWGQGSSDTQYF	TRBD1	TRBV7-9	TRBJ2-3	NA
TGTGCCTGGAGCCCGGGAGATAGATCACCCCTCCACTTT	CAWSPGDRSPLHF	NA	TRBV30	TRBJ1-6	NA
TGTGCCAGCAGCTCCCAGGGAGATGAGCAGTTCTTC	CASSSQGDEQFF	NA	TRBV7-9	TRBJ2-1	NA
TGTGCCAGCAGCACAGGGATCTCTGGGGCCAACGTCCTGACTTTC	CASSTGISGANVLTF	NA	TRBV7-9	TRBJ2-6	NA
TGCGCCAGCAGCCCGGAGCGGGAGTCATCCTACGAGCAGTACTTC	CASSPERESSYEQYF	TRBD2	TRBV5-1	TRBJ2-7	NA